The clone carrying this T cell receptor (beta chain) was detected a few times. The antigen is not known. This specimen belongs to a study of cytomegalovirus exposure and HLA in healthy donors. The overall study: A prior study identified 117 million unique TCR beta sequences from some 200 million T cells.

Donors showed nominal health when sampled, although they likely had unrecorded immune exposures. V lost 2 bases and J 3 bases, leaving 11 bases between the germline ends. The CDR3 is 16 residues long. Per germline, CDR1 MNHEY and CDR2 SVGAGI. Study conclusions and caveats: Donors belonging to an Asian-associated ancestry cluster reportedly showed fewer N-insertions in productive TCRs than the approximately 640-donor mean, according to what a later analysis found. According to reports, the classifier identified cytomegalovirus status with high specificity and sensitivity.

PCR primers comprised 60 Vbeta and 13 Jbeta primers. Method: immunoSEQ multiplex PCR; TCRdb's copy keeps in-frame clones and lacks some. Of over 100,000 clones detected, about 70% appear once; the ten largest clones hold roughly 2.5%. This TCR derives from a woman in her 40s in good health and CMV-seronegative. The sample consisted of PBMCs. The V gene is TRBV6-5, the J gene TRBJ2-6, with TRBD2 as a possible D gene (6 bases). In DNA, the CDR3 is TGTGCCAGCAGTTACGGCGGGGCTGGTGGGGCCAACGTCCTGACTTTC. Residues: CASSYGGAGGANVLTF.